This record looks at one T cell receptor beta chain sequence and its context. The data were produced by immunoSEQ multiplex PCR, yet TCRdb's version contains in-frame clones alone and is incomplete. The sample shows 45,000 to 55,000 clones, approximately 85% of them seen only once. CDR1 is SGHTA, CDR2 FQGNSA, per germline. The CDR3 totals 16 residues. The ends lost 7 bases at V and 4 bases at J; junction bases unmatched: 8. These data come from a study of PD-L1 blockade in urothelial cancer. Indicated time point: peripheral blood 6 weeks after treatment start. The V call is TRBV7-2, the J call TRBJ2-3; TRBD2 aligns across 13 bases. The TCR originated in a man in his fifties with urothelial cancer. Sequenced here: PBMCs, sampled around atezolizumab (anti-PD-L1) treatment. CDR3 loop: CASTGLAGVGADTQYF. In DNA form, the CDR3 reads TGTGCCAGCACCGGACTAGCGGGAGTCGGTGCAGATACGCAGTATTTT.